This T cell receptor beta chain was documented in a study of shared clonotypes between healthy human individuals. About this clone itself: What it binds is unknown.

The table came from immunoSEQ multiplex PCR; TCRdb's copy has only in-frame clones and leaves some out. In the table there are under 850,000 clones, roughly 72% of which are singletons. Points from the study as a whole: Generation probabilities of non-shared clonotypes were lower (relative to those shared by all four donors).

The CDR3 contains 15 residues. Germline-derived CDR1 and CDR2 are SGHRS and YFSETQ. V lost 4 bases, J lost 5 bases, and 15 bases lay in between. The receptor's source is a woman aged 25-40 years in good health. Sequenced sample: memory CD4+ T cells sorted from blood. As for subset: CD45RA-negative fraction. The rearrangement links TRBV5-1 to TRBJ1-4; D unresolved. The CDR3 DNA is TGCGCCAGCAGCCGGTTAACGGAGGAGAATGAAAAACTGTTTTTT. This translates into CASSRLTEENEKLFF.